The sequence of this T cell receptor beta chain was determined in a study of cytomegalovirus exposure and HLA in healthy donors. The overall study: A preliminary data release comprised around 90 million unique TCRs obtained from HLA-typed donors. Study outcomes and limitations: The authors later linked a missense DCLRE1C variant to TCR beta V- and J-gene trimming. Reportedly, cytomegalovirus status was diagnosed with high sensitivity and specificity. At a 0.05 false discovery rate, a later analysis found over 15,000 TCR beta sequences to be associated with HLA alleles.

A note on this clone: The target antigen is unknown.

This CDR3 spans 15 amino acids. The germline CDR1 and CDR2 sequences are MDHEN and SYDVKM. The ends lost 6 bases at V and 0 bases at J; junction bases unmatched: 5. PCR employed 60 Vbeta and 13 Jbeta primers. The assay was immunoSEQ multiplex PCR, and TCRdb's table has in-frame clones only and misses some. The profile covers approximately 200,000 clones, with around 81% appearing a single time and around 2% taken by the ten largest. This TCR came from a woman between 18 and 29 years old in good health and CMV-seropositive. Sequencing used PBMCs. The rearrangement joins TRBV28 to TRBJ2-7; TRBD2 matches 10 bases. The CDR3 DNA is TGTGCCAGCAGCTCTAGCGGGGGAAGCTCCTACGAGCAGTACTTC. Translated, it gives CASSSSGGSSYEQYF. Complete variable domain (other parts from reference TRBV28 and TRBJ2-7): DVKVTQSSRYLVKRTGEKVFLECVQDMDHENMFWYRQDPGLGLRLIYFSYDVKMKEKGDIPEGYSVSREKKERFSLILESASTNQTSMYLCASSSSGGSSYEQYFGPGTRLTVT.